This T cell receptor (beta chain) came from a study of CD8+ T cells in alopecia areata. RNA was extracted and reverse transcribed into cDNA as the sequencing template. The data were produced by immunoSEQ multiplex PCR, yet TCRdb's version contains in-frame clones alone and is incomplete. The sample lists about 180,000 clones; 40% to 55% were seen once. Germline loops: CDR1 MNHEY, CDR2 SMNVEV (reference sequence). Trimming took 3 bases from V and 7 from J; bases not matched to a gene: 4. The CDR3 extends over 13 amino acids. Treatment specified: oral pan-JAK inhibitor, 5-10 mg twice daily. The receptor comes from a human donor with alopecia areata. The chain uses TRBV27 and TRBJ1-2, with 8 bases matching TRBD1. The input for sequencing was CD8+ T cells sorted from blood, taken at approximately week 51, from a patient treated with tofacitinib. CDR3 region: CASSFRGQAGYTF. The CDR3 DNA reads TGTGCCAGCAGTTTCAGGGGGCAAGCTGGCTACACCTTC.